A single sample gave rise to the 8 T cell receptor beta chains below, sequenced in a study of T-cell reconstitution after alpha-beta-depleted transplantation in children. A library of TCRbeta sequences, prepared with unique molecular identifiers, was generated. TCRdb re-derived calls from the PCR reads in MiXCR, one entry per CDR3 protein. The data contain fewer than 350,000 distinct CDR3 sequences, roughly a tenth of them singletons. The sample here was PBMCs, taken before TCRalphabeta/CD19-depleted stem cell transplant. These TCRs come from a boy under two years old with acute myeloid leukemia, due to receive a stem cell transplant.

This clonotype was counted at least ten times. This chain links TRBV25-1 with TRBJ1-2; D is possibly TRBD1 (5 bases). Looked up from germline, CDR1 is MGHDK and CDR2 is SYGVNS. The CDR3 has 15 amino acids. The V end was cut by 1 base, the J end by 0 bases, with 9 bases between. The CDR3: CASSESGPANYGYTF. CDR3 coding DNA: TGTGCCAGCAGTGAATCAGGGCCGGCTAACTATGGCTACACCTTC.

A few counts support this clonotype. The chain has TRBV20-1 and TRBJ2-5; 10 bases map to TRBD1. The CDR3 is made up of 13 amino acids. Losses at the gene ends were 6 bases for V and 5 bases for J; bases not matched to a gene: 6. Germline V CDR1 and CDR2: DFQATT, SNEGSKA (reference sequence). CDR3 nucleotide sequence: TGCAGTGCCTGGACAGGGGGTCAGGAGACCCAGTACTTC. Its protein is CSAWTGGQETQYF.

This clonotype was seen repeatedly, ten times or more. This sequence joins TRBV7-3 and TRBJ2-1, with TRBD1 matching over 9 bases. Unmatched junction bases numbered 0, after V lost 2 bases and J lost 4 bases. This CDR3 has 14 residues. Germline V gives CDR1 SGHTA, CDR2 FQGTGA. CDR3 sequence: CASSLGTGYNEQFF. CDR3 in DNA: TGTGCCAGCAGCTTAGGGACAGGGTACAATGAGCAGTTCTTC.

This clonotype was observed at least ten times. V usage is TRBV21-1 and J usage is TRBJ1-1. TRBV21-1 is recorded as a pseudogene. The CDR3 is 11 residues long. The CDR3 nucleotides read TGTGCCAGCAGCGGAGGCAGGTCCTCTTTCTTT. This translates into CASSGGRSSFF.

This clonotype has at least ten counts. CDR3: CATTPGNSREQFF. DNA for the CDR3: TGTGCCACCACCCCAGGCAATTCTCGGGAGCAGTTCTTC. V usage is TRBV24-1 and J usage is TRBJ2-1; no firm D call. The V end was cut by 8 bases, the J end by 10 bases, with 17 bases between. CDR3 length: 13 amino acids. Germline CDR1 and CDR2: KGHDR and SFDVKD.

This clonotype was seen ten or more times. V is TRBV28 and J is TRBJ2-5; 8 nucleotides line up with TRBD1. Germline-derived CDR1 and CDR2 are MDHEN and SYDVKM. This CDR3 spans 16 amino acids. J lost 6 bases, V lost 5 bases, and 14 bases had no gene match. DNA for the CDR3: TGTGCCAGCAGTCTTAAGTCGGCAGGGGGCAGGAAGACCCAGTACTTC. Translating gives CASSLKSAGGRKTQYF.

This clonotype was found many times. The chain employs TRBV7-8 and TRBJ2-7, with 11 bases matching TRBD2. Trimming removed 4 bases from V and 3 bases from J; junction bases left unmatched: 5. This CDR3 is 15 amino acids long. The V gene's germline CDR1 is SGHVS and CDR2 FQNEAQ. The CDR3 reads CASSSPGLAVYEQYF. CDR3 bases: TGTGCCAGCAGCTCGCCGGGACTAGCGGTCTACGAGCAGTACTTC.

In its sample, this clonotype was seen many times. This sequence joins TRBV3-1 and TRBJ2-3, with 10 positions matching TRBD2. Germline assignment: CDR1 LGHDT and CDR2 YNNKEL (reference sequence). The CDR3 is 14 amino acids. The J segment lost 5 bases and the V segment lost 4 bases, leaving 3 bases of the junction unmatched. CDR3: CASSPSGGGDTQYF. CDR3 DNA: TGTGCCAGCAGCCCTAGCGGGGGAGGAGATACGCAGTATTTT.